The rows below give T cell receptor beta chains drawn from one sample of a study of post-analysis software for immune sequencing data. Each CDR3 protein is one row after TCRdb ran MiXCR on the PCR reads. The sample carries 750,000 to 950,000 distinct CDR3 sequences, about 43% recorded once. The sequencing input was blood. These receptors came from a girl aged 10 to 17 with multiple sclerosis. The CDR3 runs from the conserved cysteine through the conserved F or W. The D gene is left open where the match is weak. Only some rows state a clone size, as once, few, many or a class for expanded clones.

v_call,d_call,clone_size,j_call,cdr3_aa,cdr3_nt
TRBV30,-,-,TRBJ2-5,CAWSVNAKETQYF,TGTGCCTGGAGTGTAAATGCGAAAGAGACCCAGTACTTC
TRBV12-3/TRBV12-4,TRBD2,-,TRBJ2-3,CASRGLAGTDTQYF,TGTGCCAGCAGGGGACTAGCGGGCACAGATACGCAGTATTTT
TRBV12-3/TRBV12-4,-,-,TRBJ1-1,CASSFRTETLNTEAFF,TGTGCCAGCAGTTTTCGGACAGAGACTTTGAACACTGAAGCTTTCTTT
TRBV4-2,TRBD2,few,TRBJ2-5,CASSQEAGGRAETQYF,TGTGCCAGCAGCCAAGAGGCAGGCGGGAGGGCGGAGACCCAGTACTTC
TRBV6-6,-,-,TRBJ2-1,CASRHGETQFF,TGTGCCAGCAGGCACGGGGAGACCCAGTTCTTC
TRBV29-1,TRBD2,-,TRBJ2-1,CSVGLANEQFF,TGCAGCGTTGGACTAGCCAATGAGCAGTTCTTC
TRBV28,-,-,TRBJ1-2,CASRPIGRHYGYTF,TGTGCCAGCAGACCCATAGGGAGGCACTATGGCTACACCTTC
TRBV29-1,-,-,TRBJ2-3,CSARRGSADTQYF,TGCAGCGCTCGACGGGGTAGCGCAGATACGCAGTATTTT
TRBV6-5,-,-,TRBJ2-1,CASRNGQLSSYNEQFF,TGTGCCAGCAGAAACGGACAGTTAAGCTCCTACAATGAGCAGTTCTTC
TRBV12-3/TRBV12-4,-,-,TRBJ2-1,CASSLGLPLSEQFF,TGTGCCAGCAGTTTAGGGCTACCCCTCTCCGAGCAGTTCTTC
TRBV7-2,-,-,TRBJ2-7,CASSLAGKLAGREQYF,TGTGCCAGCAGCTTAGCGGGGAAACTAGCCGGACGCGAGCAGTACTTC
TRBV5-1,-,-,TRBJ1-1,CASSLRLGETTEAFF,TGCGCCAGCAGCTTGAGGTTAGGGGAGACCACTGAAGCTTTCTTT
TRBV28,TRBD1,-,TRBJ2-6,CASYEGQASSGANVLTF,TGTGCCAGCTACGAGGGACAGGCAAGCTCTGGGGCCAACGTCCTGACTTTC
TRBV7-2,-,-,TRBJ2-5,CASSLTGPGETQYF,TGTGCCAGCAGCTTAACGGGACCAGGGGAGACCCAGTACTTC
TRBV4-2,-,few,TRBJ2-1,CASSQDVGGIYNEQFF,TGTGCCAGCAGCCAAGATGTGGGCGGGATCTACAATGAGCAGTTCTTC
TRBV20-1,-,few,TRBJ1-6,CSAREGGSYNSPLHF,TGCAGTGCTAGAGAGGGGGGGTCCTATAATTCACCCCTCCACTTT
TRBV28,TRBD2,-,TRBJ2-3,CASTSTGRADLDTQYF,TGTGCCAGCACCTCTACCGGGAGGGCCGATTTAGATACGCAGTATTTT
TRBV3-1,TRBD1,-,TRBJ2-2,CASSQRTGVTGELFF,TGTGCCAGCAGCCAACGGACAGGGGTAACCGGGGAGCTGTTTTTT
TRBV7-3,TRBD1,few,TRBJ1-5,CASSLGTGKPNQPQHF,TGTGCCAGCAGCTTAGGGACAGGGAAGCCTAATCAGCCCCAGCATTTT
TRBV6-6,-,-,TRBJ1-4,CASSYTPTNEKLFF,TGTGCCAGCAGTTACACCCCAACTAATGAAAAACTGTTTTTT
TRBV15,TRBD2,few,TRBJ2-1,CATSPGLEFDEQFF,TGTGCCACCAGCCCGGGACTAGAGTTCGATGAGCAGTTCTTC
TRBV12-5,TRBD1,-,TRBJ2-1,CASGLSGTGVNEQFF,TGTGCTAGTGGTTTATCCGGGACAGGGGTCAATGAGCAGTTCTTC
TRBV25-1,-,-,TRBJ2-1,CASSGAGLDEQFF,TGTGCCAGCAGTGGTGCCGGGTTGGATGAGCAGTTCTTC
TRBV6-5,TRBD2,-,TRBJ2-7,CASSQLGLAGVEQYF,TGTGCCAGCAGTCAACTGGGACTAGCGGGAGTCGAGCAGTACTTC
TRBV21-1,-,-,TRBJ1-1,CASSKFMGGWTEAFF,TGTGCCAGCAGCAAATTCATGGGGGGCTGGACTGAAGCTTTCTTT
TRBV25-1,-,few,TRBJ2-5,CASSDSETQYF,TGTGCCAGCAGTGATTCTGAGACCCAGTACTTC
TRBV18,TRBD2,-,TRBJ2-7,CASSPPLAGEVYEQYF,TGTGCCAGCTCACCACCCCTAGCGGGAGAAGTCTACGAGCAGTACTTC
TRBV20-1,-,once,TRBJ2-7,CSARDRVRSSYEQYF,TGCAGTGCTAGAGATCGGGTGCGGAGCTCCTACGAGCAGTACTTC
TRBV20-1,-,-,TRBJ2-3,CSATREAVVDTQYF,TGCAGTGCTACCCGCGAGGCCGTGGTAGATACGCAGTATTTT
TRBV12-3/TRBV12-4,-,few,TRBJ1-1,CASSFRVEIIRSTEAFF,TGTGCCAGCAGTTTCAGGGTGGAGATCATCAGGTCCACTGAAGCTTTCTTT
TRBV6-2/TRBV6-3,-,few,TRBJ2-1,CASSFTIGEQFF,TGTGCCAGCAGCTTTACGATCGGTGAGCAGTTCTTC
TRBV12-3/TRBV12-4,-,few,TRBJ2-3,CASSPWTGTDTQYF,TGTGCCAGCAGTCCATGGACAGGCACAGATACGCAGTATTTT
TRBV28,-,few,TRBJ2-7,CATLASDGSSYEQYF,TGTGCCACCCTGGCGTCGGACGGAAGCTCCTACGAGCAGTACTTC
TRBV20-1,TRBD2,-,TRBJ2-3,CSARIRLAGVADTQYF,TGCAGTGCTAGAATTAGACTAGCGGGAGTGGCAGATACGCAGTATTTT
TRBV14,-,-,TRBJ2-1,CASSQAPPGNSYNEQFF,TGTGCCAGCAGCCAAGCCCCCCCGGGCAACTCCTACAATGAGCAGTTCTTC
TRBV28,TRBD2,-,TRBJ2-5,CASSLGAGEGEQYF,TGTGCCAGCAGTTTAGGAGCGGGAGAGGGGGAGCAGTACTTC
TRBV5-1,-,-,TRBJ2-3,CASSHSTGRTDTQYF,TGCGCCAGCAGCCATTCGACAGGAAGGACAGATACGCAGTATTTT
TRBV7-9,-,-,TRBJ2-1,CASSPPDSGRGEQFF,TGTGCCAGCAGCCCCCCGGACAGCGGGCGGGGTGAGCAGTTCTTC
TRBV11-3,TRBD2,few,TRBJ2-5,CASSLSSGRGEQYF,TGTGCCAGCAGCTTATCTAGCGGGAGGGGAGAGCAGTACTTC
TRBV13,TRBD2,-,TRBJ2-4,CASSLYGGGPENIQYF,TGTGCCAGCAGCTTATACGGGGGAGGGCCCGAAAACATTCAGTACTTC
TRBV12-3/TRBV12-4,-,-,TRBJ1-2,CASSLTQDYGYTF,TGTGCCAGCAGTTTAACACAGGATTATGGCTACACCTTC
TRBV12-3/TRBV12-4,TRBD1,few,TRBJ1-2,CASSEPGQGFYGYTF,TGTGCCAGCAGCGAACCGGGACAGGGATTCTATGGCTACACCTTC
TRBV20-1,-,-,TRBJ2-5,CSARDPQSRYQETQYF,TGCAGTGCTAGGGATCCACAGTCCCGATACCAAGAGACCCAGTACTTC
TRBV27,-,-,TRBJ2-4,CASSFAAGGIQYF,TGTGCCAGCAGCTTCGCGGCCGGGGGCATTCAGTACTTC
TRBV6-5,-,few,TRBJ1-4,CASSYSQGNEKLFF,TGTGCCAGCAGTTACTCTCAGGGGAATGAAAAACTGTTTTTT
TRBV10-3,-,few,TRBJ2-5,CAIRDSNQETQYF,TGTGCCATCAGGGACAGTAACCAAGAGACCCAGTACTTC
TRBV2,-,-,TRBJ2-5,CATKGRLTGTQYF,TGTGCCACAAAAGGACGGTTAACTGGGACCCAGTACTTC
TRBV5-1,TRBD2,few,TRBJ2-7,CASSLASGTSYEQYF,TGCGCCAGCAGCTTGGCTAGCGGGACCAGCTACGAGCAGTACTTC
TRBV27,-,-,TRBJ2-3,CASSLAGATSTDTQYF,TGTGCCAGCAGTTTGGCCGGCGCCACTAGCACAGATACGCAGTATTTT
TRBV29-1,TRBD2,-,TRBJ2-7,CSVEAWTSGRLNEQYF,TGCAGCGTTGAAGCCTGGACTAGCGGGAGGTTAAATGAGCAGTACTTC
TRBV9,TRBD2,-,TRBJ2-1,CAGSVVGEGNEQFF,TGTGCCGGCAGCGTAGTCGGGGAGGGGAATGAGCAGTTCTTC
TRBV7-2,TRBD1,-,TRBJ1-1,CASSPPLRQGIWVNTEAFF,TGTGCCAGCAGCCCCCCCTTGCGACAGGGGATATGGGTGAACACTGAAGCTTTCTTT
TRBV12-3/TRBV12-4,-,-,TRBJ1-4,CASSKGTRGNEKLFF,TGTGCCAGCAGTAAGGGGACAAGGGGGAATGAAAAACTGTTTTTT
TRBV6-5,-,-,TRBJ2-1,CASSKGDGYNEQFF,TGTGCCAGCAGCAAGGGGGACGGCTACAATGAGCAGTTCTTC
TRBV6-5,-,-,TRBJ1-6,CASSYRPGHSTFSPLHF,TGTGCCAGCAGTTACCGCCCGGGACACTCCACATTTTCACCCCTCCACTTT
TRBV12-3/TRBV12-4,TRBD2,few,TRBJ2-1,CASSPGTSGKDEQFF,TGTGCCAGCAGTCCGGGGACTAGCGGGAAGGATGAGCAGTTCTTC
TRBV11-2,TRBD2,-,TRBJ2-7,CASSFLAGTYEQYF,TGTGCCAGCAGCTTCCTAGCGGGCACCTACGAGCAGTACTTC
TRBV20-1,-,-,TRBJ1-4,CSAVRQEVLFF,TGCAGTGCTGTACGACAGGAGGTACTGTTTTTT